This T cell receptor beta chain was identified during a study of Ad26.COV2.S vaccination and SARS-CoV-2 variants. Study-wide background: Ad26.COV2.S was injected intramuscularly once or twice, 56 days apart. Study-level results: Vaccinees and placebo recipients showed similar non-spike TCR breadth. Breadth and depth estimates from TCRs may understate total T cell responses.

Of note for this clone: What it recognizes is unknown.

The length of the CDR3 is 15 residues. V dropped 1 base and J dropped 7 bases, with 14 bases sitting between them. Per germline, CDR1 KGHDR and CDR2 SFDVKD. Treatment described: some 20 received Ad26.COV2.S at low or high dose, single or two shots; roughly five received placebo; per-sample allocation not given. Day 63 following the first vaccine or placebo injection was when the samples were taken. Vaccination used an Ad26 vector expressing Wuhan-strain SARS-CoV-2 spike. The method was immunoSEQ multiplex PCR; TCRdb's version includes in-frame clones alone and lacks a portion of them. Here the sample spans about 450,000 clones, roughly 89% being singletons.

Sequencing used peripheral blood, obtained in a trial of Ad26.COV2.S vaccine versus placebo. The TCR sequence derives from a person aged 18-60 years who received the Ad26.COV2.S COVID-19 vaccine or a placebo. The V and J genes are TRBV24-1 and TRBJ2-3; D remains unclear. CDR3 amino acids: CATSDLRAGINTQYF. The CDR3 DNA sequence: TGTGCCACCAGTGATTTACGGGCCGGAATTAATACGCAGTATTTT.